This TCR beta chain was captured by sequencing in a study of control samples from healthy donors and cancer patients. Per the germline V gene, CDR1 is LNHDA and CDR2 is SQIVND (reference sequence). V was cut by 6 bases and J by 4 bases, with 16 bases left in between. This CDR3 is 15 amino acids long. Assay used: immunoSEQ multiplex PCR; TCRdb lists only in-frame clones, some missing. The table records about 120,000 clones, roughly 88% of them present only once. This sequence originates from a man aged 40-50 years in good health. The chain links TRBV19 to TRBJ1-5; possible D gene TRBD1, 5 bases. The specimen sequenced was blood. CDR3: CASRPQGPPNQPQHF. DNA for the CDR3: TGTGCCAGTAGGCCCCAGGGACCGCCTAATCAGCCCCAGCATTTT.